The 17 T cell receptor beta chains listed next were all sequenced from one sample in a study of shared clonotypes between healthy human individuals. Produced via immunoSEQ multiplex PCR; TCRdb's table is partial and in-frame only. The data hold approximately 2,300,000 clones, with just under 95% observed a single time. Source material: naive CD4+ T cells from PBMCs. Subset described: CD45RA+ positively selected. The receptors were gathered from a man aged 18-30 years in good health. Some clones in this sample may be carry-over from other donors' samples.

The chain employs TRBV5-4 and TRBJ2-5; weak D call: TRBD2 (7 bases). V was shortened by 5 bases and J by 0 bases, with 20 bases between the two germline ends. This CDR3 spans 17 amino acids. Germline V gene lookup returns CDR1 SGHNT and CDR2 YYREEE (reference sequence). The CDR3 region is CASSSGGGGLYQETQYF. As DNA, the CDR3 is TGTGCCAGCAGTTCGGGCGGGGGCGGACTGTACCAAGAGACCCAGTACTTC. Full variable domain (remainder filled in from reference TRBV5-4 and TRBJ2-5): ETGVTQSPTHLIKTRGQQVTLRCSSQSGHNTVSWYQQALGQGPQFIFQYYREEENGRGNFPPRFSGLQFPNYSSELNVNALELDDSALYLCASSSGGGGLYQETQYFGPGTRLLVL.

This clone was detected once. V usage is TRBV7-8 and J usage is TRBJ2-7; D remains unclear. V was pared by 3 bases and J by 1 base, with 22 bases between. This CDR3 is 18 amino acids long. Looked up from germline, CDR1 is SGHVS and CDR2 is FQNEAQ. Here the CDR3 reads CASSLLAHGWAVSYEQYF. In nucleotides, the CDR3 is TGTGCCAGCAGCTTGCTGGCGCATGGCTGGGCGGTGTCCTACGAGCAGTACTTC.

The chain recombines TRBV2 with TRBJ1-4; unclear D gene. The CDR3 spans 11 residues. The V and J ends lost 8 bases and 8 bases respectively, with 9 bases between them. Germline values: CDR1 SNHLY, CDR2 FYNNEI. The CDR3 loop reads CASAGWEKLFF. The CDR3 DNA follows: TGTGCCAGCGCGGGTTGGGAAAAACTGTTTTTT.

This chain joins TRBV15 and TRBJ2-7, with D possibly TRBD2 on 6 matching bases. Per the germline V gene, CDR1 is LNHNV and CDR2 is YYDKDF (reference sequence). Trimming cost V 8 bases and J 5 bases, with 13 bases left between them. The CDR3 loop spans 12 amino acids. The chain's CDR3 is CATSSEGHEQYF. DNA of the CDR3: TGTGCCACCTCTAGCGAGGGGCACGAGCAGTACTTC.

The rearrangement links TRBV7-3 to TRBJ1-1; D remains unclear. The germline CDR1 and CDR2 sequences are SGHTA and FQGTGA. This CDR3 comprises 13 residues. Trimming removed 1 base at V and 6 bases at J, with 9 bases between. The CDR3 nucleotides are TGTGCCAGCAGCTTAAACCCGGGCGCTGAAGCTTTCTTT. It codes for CASSLNPGAEAFF.

This rearrangement joins TRBV4-3 to TRBJ2-7; D might be TRBD1 (5 bases). Trimming shortened V by 0 bases and J by 2 bases, and 11 bases separated the two germline ends. CDR3 length equals 15 residues. From germline, CDR1 is LGHNA and CDR2 YSLEER. DNA for the CDR3: TGCGCCAGCAGCCAAGAAGGTAACAGGCCCTACGAGCAGTACTTC. Encoded protein: CASSQEGNRPYEQYF.

This chain uses TRBV28 with TRBJ2-7; the match to TRBD1 covers 10 bases. The V gene end was trimmed by 5 bases and the J gene end by 2 bases; junction bases not matched to a gene: 6. There are 15 residues in the CDR3. Per germline, CDR1 MDHEN and CDR2 SYDVKM. The CDR3 region is CASSQDRGRAYEQYF. The CDR3 bases are TGTGCCAGCAGTCAAGACAGGGGGCGGGCCTACGAGCAGTACTTC.

This chain connects TRBV11-3 to TRBJ2-5; TRBD1 matches 7 bases. The V segment lost 5 bases and the J segment 4 bases; nucleotides outside the gene matches: 7. This CDR3 is 14 amino acids long. CDR1 is SGHNT and CDR2 is YENEEA in the germline V gene. Here the CDR3 reads CASSPRGMVETQYF. The CDR3 bases are TGTGCCAGCAGCCCCAGGGGGATGGTAGAGACCCAGTACTTC.

The gene calls are TRBV7-9 and TRBJ1-2; the D gene is possibly TRBD1 (6 bases). The CDR3 runs 15 residues. V lost 5 bases and J lost 4, with 17 bases in between. Germline V gives CDR1 SEHNR, CDR2 FQNEAQ (reference sequence). The chain's CDR3 is CASSPASGAGYGYTF. The CDR3 DNA sequence: TGTGCCAGCAGCCCCGCTTCAGGGGCTGGCTATGGCTACACCTTC.

A single count supports this clone. The rearrangement joins TRBV5-6 to TRBJ1-2, with 10 bases fitting TRBD1. J was trimmed by 8 bases and V by 4 bases; bases with no gene match: 5. The CDR3 extends over 13 amino acids. Germline CDR1 reads SGHDT; CDR2 reads YYEEEE. The CDR3: CASSPGTGEGYTF. CDR3 DNA: TGTGCCAGCAGCCCTGGGACAGGGGAAGGCTACACCTTC.

This chain links TRBV5-1 with TRBJ2-1; 11 nucleotides match TRBD2. Germline V gives CDR1 SGHRS, CDR2 YFSETQ. V lost 1 base, J lost 2 bases, and 5 bases stayed unmatched. This CDR3 region has 17 residues. The CDR3 coding sequence is TGCGCCAGCAGCTTGTTCACTAGCGGGAGAACCTACAATGAGCAGTTCTTC. Amino acid sequence: CASSLFTSGRTYNEQFF.

The V and J genes are TRBV5-1 and TRBJ2-4; no definite D call. Germline V gene lookup returns CDR1 SGHRS and CDR2 YFSETQ. This CDR3 is 15 amino acids long. V shed 5 bases and J shed 5 bases, with 17 bases lying between them. The CDR3 region has the DNA TGCGCCAGCAGGGTTCGTGAGCTTGGGGAAAACATTCAGTACTTC. It translates to CASRVRELGENIQYF. Using reference TRBV5-1 and TRBJ2-4 for the parts outside the CDR3, the full variable domain is KAGVTQTPRYLIKTRGQQVTLSCSPISGHRSVSWYQQTPGQGLQFLFEYFSETQRNKGNFPGRFSGRQFSNSRSEMNVSTLELGDSALYLCASRVRELGENIQYFGAGTRLSVL.

V is TRBV27 and J is TRBJ1-1; D remains ambiguous. Germline CDR1 and CDR2: MNHEY and SMNVEV (reference sequence). V was pared by 4 bases and J by 1 base, with 13 bases between. The CDR3 covers 15 residues. This CDR3 is CASSSYPQWNTEAFF. Written as DNA, the CDR3 is TGTGCCAGCAGTTCGTATCCACAATGGAACACTGAAGCTTTCTTT.

This chain links TRBV11-2 with TRBJ2-7; no firm D call. V was cut by 8 bases and J by 3 bases, with 14 bases left in between. Germline lookup yields CDR1 SGHAT and CDR2 FQNNGV. CDR3 length: 13 amino acids. CDR3 bases: TGTGCCAGCGGGTTACGAGAAATCTACGAGCAGTACTTC. Its translation is CASGLREIYEQYF.

The chain recombines TRBV28 with TRBJ1-6, with D tentatively TRBD1 (6 bases). Germline V gene lookup returns CDR1 MDHEN and CDR2 SYDVKM. The CDR3 has 14 residues. Deletions cut 7 bases from V and 9 bases from J, with 16 bases between. The CDR3 sequence is CASITGTKISPLHF. The DNA for the CDR3 is TGTGCCAGCATCACCGGGACAAAGATTTCACCCCTCCACTTT.

The V and J genes are TRBV7-3 and TRBJ2-1, with D possibly matching TRBD2 (5 bases). The germline CDR1 and CDR2 sequences are SGHTA and FQGTGA. The CDR3 extends over 12 amino acids. Trimming took 4 bases from V and 10 from J, leaving 11 bases between them. CDR3 residues: CASSSGLGEQFF. In DNA, the CDR3 is TGTGCCAGCAGCTCCGGACTGGGCGAGCAGTTCTTC.

This clone was picked up a small number of times. The V call is TRBV7-7, the J call TRBJ2-7; 8 nucleotides match TRBD1. CDR3 length equals 14 residues. Germline trimming cut 4 bases from V and 5 bases from J; bases unmatched to any gene: 7. The germline V gene encodes CDR1 SSHAT and CDR2 FNYEAQ (reference sequence). The DNA of the CDR3 is TGTGCCAGCAGCTCCGGACAGGGCTACAACGAGCAGTACTTC. Amino acid sequence: CASSSGQGYNEQYF.